In its sample, the clone carrying this T cell receptor beta chain was seen a few times. The germline V gene has CDR1 DFQATT and CDR2 SNEGSKA (reference sequence). The CDR3 has 15 amino acids. V was pared by 3 bases and J by 0 bases, with 14 bases between. Healthy Caucasian donors formed the entire cohort. TCRdb ran MiXCR on the 5' RACE reads and lists one entry per CDR3 protein. The table has under 300,000 distinct CDR3 sequences, 11% to 15% seen once; the top ten hold around 9%. The sample originates from a study of identical twins. The receptor comes from a woman aged 18-35 years in good health. The specimen was memory (CD45RO+) T cells sorted from blood. V usage is TRBV20-1 and J usage is TRBJ2-5; maybe TRBD2 (6 bases). The CDR3 DNA sequence: TGCAGTGCTAGGGCAACCCAGCGGGACCAAGAGACCCAGTACTTC. It is translated as CSARATQRDQETQYF.